Presented here are 29 T cell receptor beta chains from one specimen sequenced in a study of cytomegalovirus exposure and HLA in healthy donors. PCR primers comprised 60 Vbeta and 13 Jbeta primers. Clones were sequenced by immunoSEQ multiplex PCR, and TCRdb holds only the in-frame ones, with some missing. Of fewer than 120,000 clones in the sample, about 86% were seen once. Source material: PBMCs. The source is a man in his forties or fifties in good health and CMV-seronegative.

The V call is TRBV5-1, the J call TRBJ1-3; 7 nucleotides line up with TRBD1. CDR1 and CDR2 from the germline V gene are SGHRS and YFSETQ. CDR3 length: 14 residues. Trimming removed 4 bases from V and 2 bases from J; junction bases left unmatched: 3. CDR3 DNA: TGCGCCAGCAGCCCGGACAGGCCTGGAAACACCATATATTTT. It translates to CASSPDRPGNTIYF.

The V gene is TRBV29-1, the J gene TRBJ2-3; no firm D call. Germline values: CDR1 SQVTM, CDR2 ANQGSEA. There are 11 residues in the CDR3. Trimming stripped 7 bases from V and 4 bases from J, with 9 bases between. The CDR3 DNA reads as TGCAGCGGGCTTTTGTCAGATACGCAGTATTTT. It translates to CSGLLSDTQYF.

This sequence joins TRBV10-3 and TRBJ2-2, with TRBD1 matching over 9 bases. The CDR3 totals 18 residues. The germline V gene encodes CDR1 ENHRY and CDR2 SYGVKD. The V gene end was trimmed by 0 bases and the J gene end by 2 bases; junction bases not matched to a gene: 7. In DNA, the CDR3 is TGTGCCATCAGTGAGTCTGTTAGGGACAGGGTCAACACCGGGGAGCTGTTTTTT. This encodes CAISESVRDRVNTGELFF.

This clone was seen a single time. V usage is TRBV28 and J usage is TRBJ1-4; D ambiguous. V lost 3 bases and J 8 bases, leaving 13 bases between the germline ends. This CDR3 is 14 amino acids long. Germline CDR1 MDHEN, CDR2 SYDVKM. The CDR3 DNA follows: TGTGCCAGCAGTTTCCTTCAGCTCGGGGAAAAACTGTTTTTT. Its protein product is CASSFLQLGEKLFF.

This clone was counted between two and nine times. The chain carries TRBV5-4 and TRBJ2-7, with a possible D match to TRBD2 (7 bases). The CDR3 runs to 15 residues. Trimming took 0 bases from V and 2 from J, leaving 12 bases between them. The germline V gene encodes CDR1 SGHNT and CDR2 YYREEE (reference sequence). CDR3 in amino acids: CASSLAGGSTYEQYF. Written as DNA, the CDR3 is TGTGCCAGCAGCTTGGCGGGGGGCTCCACCTACGAGCAGTACTTC. Looking up the rest from reference TRBV5-4 and TRBJ2-7 gives the full variable domain: ETGVTQSPTHLIKTRGQQVTLRCSSQSGHNTVSWYQQALGQGPQFIFQYYREEENGRGNFPPRFSGLQFPNYSSELNVNALELDDSALYLCASSLAGGSTYEQYFGPGTRLTVT.

V and J are TRBV28 and TRBJ2-7; TRBD1 agrees at 10 bases. Germline CDR1 MDHEN, CDR2 SYDVKM. The length of the CDR3 is 15 residues. Trimming at V came to 7 bases and at J to 7 bases, leaving 13 bases not matched to a gene. The CDR3, as DNA: TGTGCCAGCACTCTGCCTGGGACAGGGGTTGGGGAGCAGTACTTC. Translating gives CASTLPGTGVGEQYF.

The J gene is TRBJ2-1, the V gene TRBV18, with 14 bases aligning to TRBD2. Unmatched junction bases numbered 2, after V lost 1 base and J lost 6 bases. The germline V gene has CDR1 KGHSH and CDR2 LQKENI. This CDR3 is 16 amino acids long. CDR3 amino acids: CASSPRLAGGPNEQFF. As DNA, the CDR3 is TGTGCCAGCTCACCACGACTAGCGGGGGGGCCCAATGAGCAGTTCTTC.

This clone was seen a single time. The chain couples TRBV29-1 to TRBJ2-3; 8 positions agree with TRBD2. Germline V gene data show CDR1 as SQVTM and CDR2 as ANQGSEA. This CDR3 has 15 residues. After removal of 6 bases from V and 0 bases from J, the junction contained 8 bases not matched to a gene. The CDR3 sequence: CSVTGGGASTDTQYF. The CDR3 DNA sequence: TGCAGCGTAACGGGGGGGGGAGCTAGCACAGATACGCAGTATTTT.

This chain links TRBV11-3 with TRBJ1-1, with D perhaps matching TRBD1 (5 bases). V was trimmed by 4 bases and J by 1 base, leaving 10 bases between them. The CDR3 sequence is 14 residues long. Germline loops: CDR1 SGHNT, CDR2 YENEEA. CDR3 nucleotide sequence: TGTGCCAGCAGCTCGGGACTTTCGAACACTGAAGCTTTCTTT. Its translation is CASSSGLSNTEAFF.

This chain links TRBV4-1 with TRBJ1-1; D remains ambiguous. Germline-derived CDR1 and CDR2 are MGHRA and YSYEKL. This CDR3 has 15 residues. Trimming cost V 1 base and J 1 base, with 10 bases left between them. CDR3 protein: CASSQVRRPNTEAFF. The CDR3 nucleotides are TGCGCCAGCAGCCAAGTGCGGCGGCCGAACACTGAAGCTTTCTTT.

This chain connects TRBV2 to TRBJ2-7; TRBD1 agrees at 12 bases. This CDR3 spans 15 amino acids. The germline CDR1 and CDR2 sequences are SNHLY and FYNNEI. The ends lost 8 bases at V and 3 bases at J; junction bases unmatched: 8. CDR3 bases: TGTGCCAGCCAGGCTGGGACAGGGGGCTTCTACGAGCAGTACTTC. Its protein is CASQAGTGGFYEQYF.

The V and J genes are TRBV5-6 and TRBJ1-2; possible D gene TRBD1, 5 bases. This CDR3 has 12 amino acids. Germline V CDR1 and CDR2: SGHDT, YYEEEE. Between the trimmed V and J ends, which lost 6 bases and 9 bases, there was a span of 15 bases. The CDR3 nucleotides read TGTGCCAGCAATGCAGGGCCTTTGAGCTACACCTTC. Translated, it gives CASNAGPLSYTF.

This clone has only a few counts. The V gene is TRBV28, the J gene TRBJ2-1; a weak D match, TRBD1 (5 bases). Germline CDR1 MDHEN, CDR2 SYDVKM. Trimming pared 5 bases from V and 0 bases from J, leaving 11 bases between. The CDR3 extends over 15 amino acids. This chain's CDR3 is CASSPSTGSYNEQFF. For the CDR3, the DNA is TGTGCCAGCAGTCCATCAACAGGCTCCTACAATGAGCAGTTCTTC.

This clone was recorded a few times. The CDR3 protein is CASSLRAGETQYF. In DNA form, the CDR3 reads TGTGCCAGCAGCTTACGCGCGGGGGAGACCCAGTACTTC. This chain links TRBV7-9 with TRBJ2-5; TRBD2 might be the D (6 bases). The CDR3 runs 13 residues. V was pared by 2 bases and J by 5 bases, with 9 bases between. Germline values: CDR1 SEHNR, CDR2 FQNEAQ (reference sequence). The full variable domain, in which reference TRBV7-9 and TRBJ2-5 provide the parts outside the CDR3, is DTGVSQNPRHKITKRGQNVTFRCDPISEHNRLYWYRQTLGQGPEFLTYFQNEAQLEKSRLLSDRFSAERPKGSFSTLEIQRTEQGDSAMYLCASSLRAGETQYFGPGTRLLVL.

The CDR3 here is CASSLSTYYEQYF. As DNA, the CDR3 is TGCGCCAGCAGCTTGAGTACTTACTACGAGCAGTACTTC. The rearrangement links TRBV5-1 to TRBJ2-7; D gene ambiguous. The germline V gene encodes CDR1 SGHRS and CDR2 YFSETQ. The CDR3 runs 13 residues. The V gene lost 1 base and the J gene lost 3 bases, with 8 bases spanning the gap.

In the case of this clone: At one end, the junction sequence differs from germline, possibly due to a read error. This chain joins TRBV2 and TRBJ2-7; tentative D call: TRBD2 (5 bases). The CDR3 is 13 residues long. In germline, CDR1 is SNHLY, CDR2 FYNNEI. The DNA for the CDR3 is TGTGCCAGCAGTGGGCGCTCCCTGGAGGTCAAGGACTTC. Its translation is CASSGRSLEVKDF.

This chain links TRBV19 with TRBJ1-4; perhaps TRBD1 as D (6 bases). This CDR3 comprises 15 residues. CDR1 and CDR2 from the germline V gene are LNHDA and SQIVND (reference sequence). Deletions cut 5 bases from V and 3 bases from J, with 13 bases between. CDR3 region: CASSSGQLSNEKLFF. The DNA for the CDR3 is TGTGCCAGTAGTTCCGGACAGCTGTCTAATGAAAAACTGTTTTTT.

This chain connects TRBV27 to TRBJ1-4; possible D gene TRBD1, 5 bases. The CDR3 length is 17 residues. The germline V gene has CDR1 MNHEY and CDR2 SMNVEV (reference sequence). V lost 6 bases, J lost 10 bases, and 27 bases lay in between. CDR3: CASSTGTFGQAVGKLFF. As DNA, the CDR3 is TGTGCCAGCAGCACCGGGACTTTTGGGCAGGCCGTCGGAAAACTGTTTTTT.

The chain couples TRBV19 to TRBJ1-5; maybe TRBD1 (5 bases). Per germline, CDR1 LNHDA and CDR2 SQIVND (reference sequence). This CDR3 has 13 residues. Trimming left V 4 bases short and J 5 bases short, with 9 bases between. For the CDR3, the DNA is TGTGCCAGTAGTAGACAGAAGGATCAGCCCCAGCATTTT. Amino acids: CASSRQKDQPQHF. Variable domain in full (rest from reference TRBV19 and TRBJ1-5): DGGITQSPKYLFRKEGQNVTLSCEQNLNHDAMYWYRQDPGQGLRLIYYSQIVNDFQKGDIAEGYSVSREKKESFPLTVTSAQKNPTAFYLCASSRQKDQPQHFGDGTRLSIL.

The DNA of the CDR3 is TGCGCCAGCGGGGAGAACGGGCAAGAGACCCAGTACTTC. Translating it yields CASGENGQETQYF. This chain uses TRBV5-1 with TRBJ2-5; D might be TRBD2 (5 bases). CDR1 and CDR2 (germline): SGHRS, YFSETQ. The germline V and J ends were trimmed by 7 bases and 2 bases, with 12 bases remaining between them. The CDR3 is 13 residues long.

The chain couples TRBV28 to TRBJ1-1, with D hard to call. V lost 8 bases and J lost 0, with 4 bases in between. Germline V lookup: CDR1 MDHEN, CDR2 SYDVKM. This CDR3 region has 11 residues. The CDR3 is CASALNTEAFF. The CDR3 region has the DNA TGTGCCAGCGCGCTGAACACTGAAGCTTTCTTT.

The gene calls are TRBV6-5 and TRBJ1-1; 9 bases are a match to TRBD1. The germline V gene has CDR1 MNHEY and CDR2 SVGAGI. The junction had 6 bases not matched to a gene; V was cut back by 7 bases and J by 0 bases. The CDR3 covers 15 residues. CDR3 nucleotide sequence: TGTGCCAGCAACGACAGGGGGTCGGTGAACACTGAAGCTTTCTTT. Its protein is CASNDRGSVNTEAFF.

The chain uses TRBV7-3 and TRBJ2-7, with a tentative D call TRBD2 (5 bases). The germline V gene encodes CDR1 SGHTA and CDR2 FQGTGA. This CDR3 region has 15 residues. V lost 3 bases and J lost 0, with 12 bases in between. The CDR3 DNA reads TGTGCCAGCAGCTTGTTTGCGGGCCTCTCCTACGAGCAGTACTTC. It encodes CASSLFAGLSYEQYF.

The rearrangement uses TRBV6-6 and TRBJ1-1; the match to TRBD1 covers 7 bases. This CDR3 region has 15 residues. With V trimmed by 2 bases and J by 1 base, 4 bases remained unmatched. From germline, CDR1 is MNHNY and CDR2 SVGAGI (reference sequence). The CDR3 is CASSYAGQANTEAFF. The DNA of the CDR3 is TGTGCCAGCAGTTACGCAGGACAGGCGAACACTGAAGCTTTCTTT.

V and J are TRBV10-3 and TRBJ2-2, with D tentatively TRBD1 (6 bases). The CDR3 extends over 18 amino acids. V shed 0 bases and J shed 4 bases, with 18 bases lying between them. From germline, CDR1 is ENHRY and CDR2 SYGVKD. The CDR3 region is CAISESSAGTLFTGELFF. In DNA form, the CDR3 reads TGTGCCATCAGTGAGTCCAGTGCCGGGACACTATTCACCGGGGAGCTGTTTTTT.

The CDR3, as DNA: TGTGCCAGCAGCTTAAGAGGGAGCTCAAATTCACCCCTCCACTTT. The encoded protein is CASSLRGSSNSPLHF. The rearrangement uses TRBV7-3 and TRBJ1-6; D gene ambiguous. The germline V and J ends were trimmed by 1 base and 7 bases, with 11 bases remaining between them. Looked up from germline, CDR1 is SGHTA and CDR2 is FQGTGA. The CDR3 is 15 amino acids.

V and J are TRBV5-1 and TRBJ2-1; 10 bases line up with TRBD1. The germline V gene encodes CDR1 SGHRS and CDR2 YFSETQ. The V segment lost 8 bases and the J segment 8 bases; nucleotides outside the gene matches: 13. The CDR3 length is 15 residues. The CDR3 sequence is CASRVSGTGVDEQFF. In DNA, the CDR3 is TGCGCCAGTCGGGTGTCCGGGACAGGGGTCGATGAGCAGTTCTTC.

This chain links TRBV7-9 with TRBJ1-1; TRBD1 agrees at 7 bases. The junction had 7 bases not matched to a gene; V was cut back by 5 bases and J by 4 bases. This CDR3 spans 14 amino acids. Germline V gene lookup returns CDR1 SEHNR and CDR2 FQNEAQ (reference sequence). The CDR3 region is CASSPRQGVTEAFF. The CDR3 nucleotides read TGTGCCAGCAGCCCTAGACAGGGTGTCACTGAAGCTTTCTTT.

This sequence joins TRBV5-4 and TRBJ1-6; TRBD1 matches 7 bases. This CDR3 comprises 15 residues. CDR1 and CDR2 (germline): SGHNT, YYREEE (reference sequence). With 1 base clipped from V and 8 bases from J, the junction kept 6 bases outside the gene matches. The CDR3 region is CASSLRPQGDSPLHF. CDR3 sequence (DNA): TGTGCCAGCAGCTTGAGGCCCCAGGGGGATTCACCCCTCCACTTT.